The 14 T cell receptor beta chains in this list originate from one sample, sequenced in a study of blood T cell repertoires in COVID-19. Generated by immunoSEQ multiplex PCR, the TCRdb table keeps only in-frame clones and is missing some. Of 200,000 or so clones in the sample, about four fifths were seen once. The material sequenced was PBMCs or T cells enriched from blood (not recorded which). These receptors originate from a man aged 40-49 years who had recovered from COVID-19.

The J gene is TRBJ1-6, the V gene TRBV19; 8 positions match TRBD1. J was trimmed by 6 bases and V by 6 bases; bases with no gene match: 4. Germline assignment: CDR1 LNHDA and CDR2 SQIVND (reference sequence). This CDR3 is built from 14 residues. The CDR3 loop is CASSRDRFNSPLHF. The CDR3 DNA reads TGTGCCAGTAGCAGGGACAGGTTTAATTCACCCCTCCACTTT.

The chain links TRBV28 to TRBJ1-3, with TRBD1 as a possible D gene (5 bases). CDR1 is MDHEN and CDR2 is SYDVKM in the germline V gene. The V gene lost 6 bases and the J gene lost 0 bases, with 21 bases spanning the gap. CDR3 length: 18 amino acids. The CDR3 reads CASRPFFGSRVSGNTIYF. The CDR3 DNA follows: TGTGCCAGCAGGCCCTTCTTTGGATCCAGGGTCTCTGGAAACACCATATATTTT. The full variable domain, its missing parts supplied by reference TRBV28 and TRBJ1-3, is DVKVTQSSRYLVKRTGEKVFLECVQDMDHENMFWYRQDPGLGLRLIYFSYDVKMKEKGDIPEGYSVSREKKERFSLILESASTNQTSMYLCASRPFFGSRVSGNTIYFGEGSWLTVV.

The J gene is TRBJ1-2, the V gene TRBV15, with 9 bases lining up with TRBD1. The CDR3 has 17 amino acids. With V trimmed by 1 base and J by 8 bases, 14 bases remained unmatched. Germline CDR1 and CDR2: LNHNV and YYDKDF (reference sequence). For the CDR3, the DNA is TGTGCCACCAGCAGAGGCGCCACCACCCGACAGGGGGAAGGCTACACCTTC. It codes for CATSRGATTRQGEGYTF.

This rearrangement joins TRBV3-1 (or the pseudogene TRBV3-2) to TRBJ2-3; D unresolved. With 2 bases removed from V and 2 bases from J, the gap between germline ends came to 8 bases. The CDR3 is 14 residues long. Germline CDR1 LGHDT, CDR2 YNNKEL (reference sequence). In nucleotides, the CDR3 is TGTGCCAGCAGCCAATCAAGCAACACAGATACGCAGTATTTT. Its protein product is CASSQSSNTDTQYF.

This clone was seen a handful of times. The chain uses TRBV5-1 and TRBJ2-5, with 7 bases fitting TRBD1. The V gene's germline CDR1 is SGHRS and CDR2 YFSETQ. V dropped 3 bases and J dropped 3; count of bases not matched to a gene: 5. The CDR3 is 14 amino acids. CDR3 in DNA: TGCGCCAGCAGCTCCGGGACAGTAAAAGAGACCCAGTACTTC. It codes for CASSSGTVKETQYF.

The J gene is TRBJ1-1, the V gene TRBV7-9; D is unclear. Germline CDR1 is SEHNR and CDR2 is FQNEAQ (reference sequence). Trimming removed 3 bases from V and 3 bases from J, with 11 bases in between. The CDR3 runs to 14 residues. The CDR3 loop reads CASSFEARDTEAFF. The CDR3 DNA follows: TGTGCCAGCAGCTTTGAAGCTCGGGACACTGAAGCTTTCTTT.

The genes are TRBV30 and TRBJ1-1, with D possibly being TRBD1 (6 bases). Trimming took 5 bases from V and 4 from J, leaving 14 bases between them. Germline CDR1 GTSNPN, CDR2 SVGIG (reference sequence). The CDR3 extends over 13 amino acids. The CDR3 protein is CAWARGMGTEAFF. As DNA, the CDR3 is TGTGCCTGGGCCAGGGGAATGGGCACTGAAGCTTTCTTT.

This chain uses TRBV19 with TRBJ2-2, with 10 positions matching TRBD1. Trimming took 5 bases from V and 6 from J; bases not matched to a gene: 6. Germline lookup yields CDR1 LNHDA and CDR2 SQIVND (reference sequence). This CDR3 has 15 residues. The CDR3 DNA reads TGTGCCAGTAGTTTAGGGGACAGGGGATCCGGGGAGCTGTTTTTT. Its protein is CASSLGDRGSGELFF.

The rearrangement joins TRBV11-1 to TRBJ2-7; no reliable D call. Germline loops: CDR1 SGHAT, CDR2 FQDESV (reference sequence). The CDR3 extends over 11 amino acids. V lost 5 bases and J 4 bases, leaving 6 bases between the germline ends. This CDR3 reads CASSKQYEQYF. Written as DNA, the CDR3 is TGTGCCAGCAGCAAACAATACGAGCAGTACTTC. Variable domain in full (rest from reference TRBV11-1 and TRBJ2-7): EAEVAQSPRYKITEKSQAVAFWCDPISGHATLYWYRQILGQGPELLVQFQDESVVDDSQLPKDRFSAERLKGVDSTLKIQPAELGDSAMYLCASSKQYEQYFGPGTRLTVT.

The chain is built from TRBV7-9 and TRBJ1-3; D unresolved. Deletions cut 1 base from V and 1 base from J, with 8 bases between. CDR1 and CDR2 from the germline V gene are SEHNR and FQNEAQ (reference sequence). This CDR3 comprises 15 residues. The DNA for the CDR3 is TGTGCCAGCAGCTTAGGGCAGACTTCTGGAAACACCATATATTTT. The encoded protein is CASSLGQTSGNTIYF. Looking up the rest from reference TRBV7-9 and TRBJ1-3 gives the full variable domain: DTGVSQNPRHKITKRGQNVTFRCDPISEHNRLYWYRQTLGQGPEFLTYFQNEAQLEKSRLLSDRFSAERPKGSFSTLEIQRTEQGDSAMYLCASSLGQTSGNTIYFGEGSWLTVV.

V and J are TRBV12-3 or TRBV12-4 and TRBJ2-2; 7 positions match TRBD2. The CDR3 runs to 13 residues. With 5 bases clipped from V and 9 bases from J, the junction kept 6 bases outside the gene matches. For the CDR3, the DNA is TGTGCCAGCAGTCCTCCTAGCGGACGGGAGCTGTTTTTT. Its protein product is CASSPPSGRELFF.

This chain uses TRBV7-6 with TRBJ2-3, with 9 bases fitting TRBD2. Germline CDR1 and CDR2: SGHVS and FNYEAQ. This CDR3 spans 16 amino acids. J lost 2 bases, V lost 0 bases, and 3 bases had no gene match. The CDR3 nucleotides read TGTGCCAGCAGCTTAGCTAGCGGGGGAATCACAGATACGCAGTATTTT. Protein product: CASSLASGGITDTQYF.

The CDR3 sequence is CASSLGTNKGEQYF. CDR3 in DNA: TGTGCCAGCAGCTTAGGGACAAATAAGGGCGAGCAGTACTTC. The chain combines TRBV11-2 with TRBJ2-7, with D maybe TRBD1 (5 bases). Germline-derived CDR1 and CDR2 are SGHAT and FQNNGV. The CDR3 is 14 amino acids. With 1 base removed from V and 6 bases from J, the gap between germline ends came to 13 bases.

The chain uses TRBV7-2 and TRBJ1-2; D unresolved. V lost 4 bases to trimming and J lost 4 bases, with 13 bases between them. The germline CDR1 and CDR2 sequences are SGHTA and FQGNSA. The CDR3 sequence is 14 residues long. The CDR3 loop reads CASSYGPGTYGYTF. The DNA of the CDR3 is TGTGCCAGCAGCTATGGGCCAGGAACCTATGGCTACACCTTC.